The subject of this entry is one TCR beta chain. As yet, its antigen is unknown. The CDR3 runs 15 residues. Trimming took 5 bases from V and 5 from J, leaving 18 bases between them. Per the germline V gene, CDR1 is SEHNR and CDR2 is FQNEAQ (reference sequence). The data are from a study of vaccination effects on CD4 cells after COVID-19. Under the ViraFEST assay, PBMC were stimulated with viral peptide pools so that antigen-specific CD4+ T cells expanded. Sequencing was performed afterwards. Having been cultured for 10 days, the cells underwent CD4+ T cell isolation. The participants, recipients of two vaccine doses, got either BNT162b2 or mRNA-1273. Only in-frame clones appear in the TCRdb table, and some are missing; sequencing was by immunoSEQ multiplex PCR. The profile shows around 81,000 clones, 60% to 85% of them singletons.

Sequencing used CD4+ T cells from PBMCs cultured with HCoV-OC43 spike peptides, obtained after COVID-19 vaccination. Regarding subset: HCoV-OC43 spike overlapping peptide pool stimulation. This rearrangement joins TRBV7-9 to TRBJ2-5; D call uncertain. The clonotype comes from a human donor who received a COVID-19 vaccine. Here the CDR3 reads CASSPSLGSWETQYF. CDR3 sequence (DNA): TGTGCCAGCAGCCCTAGTTTGGGCAGCTGGGAGACCCAGTACTTC.